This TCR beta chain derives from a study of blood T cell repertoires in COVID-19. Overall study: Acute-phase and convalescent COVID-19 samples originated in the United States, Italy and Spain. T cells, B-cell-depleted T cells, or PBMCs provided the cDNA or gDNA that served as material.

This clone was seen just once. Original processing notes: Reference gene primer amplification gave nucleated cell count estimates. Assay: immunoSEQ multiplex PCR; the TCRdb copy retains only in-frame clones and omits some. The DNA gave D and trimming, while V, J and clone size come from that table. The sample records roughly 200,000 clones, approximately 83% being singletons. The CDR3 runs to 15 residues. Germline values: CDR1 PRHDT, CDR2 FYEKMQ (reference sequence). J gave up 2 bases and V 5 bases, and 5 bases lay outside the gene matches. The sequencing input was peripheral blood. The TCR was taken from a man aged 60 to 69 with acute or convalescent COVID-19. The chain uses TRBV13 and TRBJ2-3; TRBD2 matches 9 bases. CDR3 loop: CASSLSGGITDTQYF. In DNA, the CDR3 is TGTGCCAGCAGCCTCAGCGGGGGGATCACAGATACGCAGTATTTT.